This T cell receptor beta chain originates from a study of blood T cell repertoires in COVID-19. The wider study: The samples span acute and convalescent COVID-19 from the United States, Italy and Spain. The analysed material was cDNA or gDNA that came from T cells, B-cell-depleted T cells, or PBMCs.

This CDR3 is built from 15 residues. Per the germline V gene, CDR1 is SGHRS and CDR2 is YFSETQ. The V end lost 3 bases, the J end lost 1 base, and 10 bases lay between the germline ends. Per the study methods: Reference gene primer amplification yielded estimated nucleated cell counts. Sequencing used immunoSEQ multiplex PCR; TCRdb keeps in-frame clones, though not all of them. That table is the source of V, J and clone size, and D and trimming were worked out from the DNA. Here the sample spans about 220,000 clones, roughly four fifths being singletons. The receptor comes from a woman aged 70-85 years with acute or convalescent COVID-19. The chain carries TRBV5-1 and TRBJ2-2; D is perhaps TRBD1 (6 bases). Sequencing was performed on peripheral blood. Here the CDR3 DNA reads TGCGCCAGCAGCTGGGGGACACAGAACACCGGGGAGCTGTTTTTT. It yields the protein CASSWGTQNTGELFF.